Shown below are 30 T cell receptor beta chains from a single sample sequenced in a study of blood T cell repertoires in COVID-19. Produced via immunoSEQ multiplex PCR; TCRdb's table is partial and in-frame only. The repertoire holds roughly 200,000 clones, with about 80% as singletons. The sample consisted of peripheral blood. These receptors were collected from a man aged 55 to 70 with acute or convalescent COVID-19.

This clone has only one observation. CDR3 nucleotides: TGTGCCAGCAGGAACCGGGACACCTTATTAGAAAAACTGTTTTTT. This sequence encodes CASRNRDTLLEKLFF. This chain uses TRBV2 with TRBJ1-4; TRBD1 is a possible D gene (6 bases). Germline V lookup: CDR1 SNHLY, CDR2 FYNNEI. V lost 6 bases and J 8 bases, leaving 19 bases between the germline ends. CDR3 length equals 15 residues. The full variable domain, in which reference TRBV2 and TRBJ1-4 provide the parts outside the CDR3, is EPEVTQTPSHQVTQMGQEVILRCVPISNHLYFYWYRQILGQKVEFLVSFYNNEISEKSEIFDDQFSVERPDGSNFTLKIRSTKLEDSAMYFCASRNRDTLLEKLFFGSGTQLSVL.

The rearrangement joins TRBV9 to TRBJ1-3; no clear D gene. Germline V gene sequence: CDR1 SGDLS, CDR2 YYNGEE. CDR3 length equals 11 residues. V lost 8 bases, J lost 4 bases, and 7 bases lay in between. The CDR3: CARKRGNTIYF. In DNA, the CDR3 is TGTGCCAGAAAACGGGGAAACACCATATATTTT.

The chain is built from TRBV9 and TRBJ1-3, with D unresolved. Germline CDR1 reads SGDLS; CDR2 reads YYNGEE. This CDR3 comprises 16 residues. The V end lost 4 bases, the J end lost 0 bases, and 14 bases lay between the germline ends. The CDR3 sequence is CASSRDQQLSGNTIYF. For the CDR3, the DNA is TGTGCCAGCAGCCGAGACCAACAGCTCTCTGGAAACACCATATATTTT.

CDR3 region: CASSPLGADTDTQYF. CDR3 in DNA: TGTGCCAGTAGCCCCCTGGGGGCGGACACAGATACGCAGTATTTT. The chain combines TRBV19 with TRBJ2-3; D is possibly TRBD1 (6 bases). This CDR3 has 15 amino acids. V was cut by 6 bases and J by 2 bases, with 15 bases left in between. The germline V gene has CDR1 LNHDA and CDR2 SQIVND (reference sequence).

The chain couples TRBV2 to TRBJ2-3, with 9 nucleotides matching TRBD2. CDR3 size: 14 residues. The J segment lost 2 bases and the V segment lost 5 bases, leaving 2 bases of the junction unmatched. Looked up from germline, CDR1 is SNHLY and CDR2 is FYNNEI. The CDR3 DNA reads as TGTGCCAGCAGTAAGCGGGGGGTCACAGATACGCAGTATTTT. This codes for CASSKRGVTDTQYF.

This clone was picked up one time. The rearrangement uses TRBV7-8 and TRBJ1-2; possible D gene TRBD1, 5 bases. This CDR3 has 16 residues. Germline-derived CDR1 and CDR2 are SGHVS and FQNEAQ. V was trimmed by 2 bases and J by 6 bases, leaving 19 bases between them. The DNA of the CDR3 is TGTGCCAGCAGCTTAAACGGCAGGGCCCTCCCCGATGGCTACACCTTC. It yields the protein CASSLNGRALPDGYTF.

V and J are TRBV10-3 and TRBJ2-3, with 11 bases that match TRBD1. Trimming took 6 bases from V and 5 from J; bases not matched to a gene: 4. Germline V gene sequence: CDR1 ENHRY, CDR2 SYGVKD. The length of the CDR3 is 14 residues. The CDR3 spells CAIRGTGGGDTQYF. Written as DNA, the CDR3 is TGTGCCATCAGGGGGACAGGGGGAGGAGATACGCAGTATTTT.

The chain joins TRBV19 to TRBJ2-6, with D possibly matching TRBD1 (5 bases). Trimming pared 2 bases from V and 3 bases from J, leaving 20 bases between. Germline CDR1 is LNHDA and CDR2 is SQIVND (reference sequence). CDR3 length: 19 residues. The CDR3 region has the DNA TGTGCCAGTAGTATAACTGTGGCAGGGTTGTCGGATGGGGCCAACGTCCTGACTTTC. This translates into CASSITVAGLSDGANVLTF.

V is TRBV5-1 and J is TRBJ2-5, with D maybe TRBD2 (6 bases). Germline V gene data show CDR1 as SGHRS and CDR2 as YFSETQ. This CDR3 is 15 amino acids long. Trimming removed 0 bases at V and 1 base at J, with 10 bases between. The CDR3 nucleotides read TGCGCCAGCAGCTTGGTGTCGGGGGTCCAAGAGACCCAGTACTTC. Translating it yields CASSLVSGVQETQYF.

The chain joins TRBV11-2 to TRBJ2-3; possible D gene TRBD2, 6 bases. V shed 0 bases and J shed 1 base, with 11 bases lying between them. From germline, CDR1 is SGHAT and CDR2 FQNNGV. The CDR3 spans 16 residues. This CDR3 is CASSLEGGARTDTQYF. As DNA, the CDR3 is TGTGCCAGCAGCTTAGAAGGAGGGGCCCGCACAGATACGCAGTATTTT.

The rearrangement uses TRBV6-5 and TRBJ1-4; maybe TRBD1 (6 bases). The germline CDR1 and CDR2 sequences are MNHEY and SVGAGI. The ends were cut back, 6 bases at V and 3 bases at J, with 11 bases in the middle. CDR3 size: 14 residues. As DNA, the CDR3 is TGTGCCAGCAGACCGGGACAAGCTAATGAAAAACTGTTTTTT. It codes for CASRPGQANEKLFF.

The chain links TRBV9 to TRBJ2-1; the match to TRBD2 covers 9 bases. Germline CDR1 reads SGDLS; CDR2 reads YYNGEE. There are 15 residues in the CDR3. J gave up 5 bases and V 4 bases, and 7 bases lay outside the gene matches. The CDR3 DNA follows: TGTGCCAGCAGCCCCTGGCGGGAGGGCAACAATGAGCAGTTCTTC. Its translation: CASSPWREGNNEQFF.

The rearrangement joins TRBV11-2 to TRBJ2-1; TRBD2 aligns across 8 bases. Per germline, CDR1 SGHAT and CDR2 FQNNGV. V shed 5 bases and J 0 bases; nucleotides not matched to a gene: 15. CDR3 size: 19 residues. The CDR3 loop reads CASSEGTRLFGSSYNEQFF. CDR3 sequence (DNA): TGTGCCAGCAGCGAAGGGACTAGATTATTTGGTAGCTCCTACAATGAGCAGTTCTTC.

This clone has a single count. The V gene is TRBV6-1, the J gene TRBJ2-5, with D possibly being TRBD1 (6 bases). Germline values: CDR1 MNHNS, CDR2 SASEGT. The CDR3 totals 16 residues. V was pared by 4 bases and J by 1 base, with 16 bases between. This chain's CDR3 is CASSGDDRLLQETQYF. The CDR3 nucleotides are TGTGCCAGCAGTGGGGATGACAGGCTCCTCCAAGAGACCCAGTACTTC.

The chain uses TRBV12-5 and TRBJ2-1, with 11 positions matching TRBD2. The CDR3 runs to 16 residues. Germline lookup yields CDR1 LGHNT and CDR2 FRNRAP. The junction had 6 bases not matched to a gene; V was cut back by 4 bases and J by 4 bases. The CDR3 spells CASGYLGLAGYNEQFF. Here the CDR3 DNA reads TGTGCTAGTGGTTACCTAGGACTAGCGGGTTACAATGAGCAGTTCTTC.

The J gene is TRBJ2-4, the V gene TRBV6-5, with D tentatively TRBD1 (5 bases). Trimming left V 5 bases short and J 6 bases short, with 11 bases between. CDR1 MNHEY and CDR2 SVGAGI come from the germline V gene. The CDR3 spans 13 residues. CDR3 residues: CASSLRRGNIQYF. The CDR3 DNA reads TGTGCCAGCAGTCTACGTAGGGGAAACATTCAGTACTTC.

The chain links TRBV3-1 (or the pseudogene TRBV3-2) to TRBJ2-3; 10 nucleotides line up with TRBD1. CDR3 length equals 17 residues. Germline V gene lookup returns CDR1 LGHDT and CDR2 YNNKEL (reference sequence). The trim removed 1 base at V and 4 bases at J, leaving 8 bases unmatched. The chain's CDR3 is CASSQGGTGVRADTQYF. For the CDR3, the DNA is TGTGCCAGCAGCCAAGGCGGGACAGGGGTCAGGGCAGATACGCAGTATTTT.

V is TRBV28 and J is TRBJ1-6; perhaps TRBD1 as D (5 bases). Germline lookup yields CDR1 MDHEN and CDR2 SYDVKM. CDR3 length equals 15 residues. Trimming pared 6 bases from V and 0 bases from J, leaving 9 bases between. In DNA form, the CDR3 reads TGTGCCAGCAGCCACGACAGCTCCTATAATTCACCCCTCCACTTT. This gives the protein CASSHDSSYNSPLHF. The variable domain in full, with the rest retrieved from reference TRBV28 and TRBJ1-6, is DVKVTQSSRYLVKRTGEKVFLECVQDMDHENMFWYRQDPGLGLRLIYFSYDVKMKEKGDIPEGYSVSREKKERFSLILESASTNQTSMYLCASSHDSSYNSPLHFGNGTRLTVT.

V gene TRBV29-1 combines with J gene TRBJ2-3, with D tentatively TRBD1 (6 bases). CDR3 length: 13 amino acids. The V end lost 2 bases, the J end lost 5 bases, and 11 bases lay between the germline ends. Germline CDR1 SQVTM, CDR2 ANQGSEA. The chain's CDR3 is CSVESGAGDTQYF. In nucleotides, the CDR3 is TGCAGCGTTGAATCAGGGGCGGGAGATACGCAGTATTTT.

V usage is TRBV24-1 and J usage is TRBJ2-1; TRBD2 matches at 11 bases. J gave up 3 bases and V 7 bases, and 4 bases lay outside the gene matches. This CDR3 has 15 residues. The germline gives CDR1 KGHDR, CDR2 SFDVKD. The chain's CDR3 is CATRALAGVYNEQFF. In nucleotides, the CDR3 is TGTGCCACCAGGGCACTAGCGGGGGTCTACAATGAGCAGTTCTTC.

This chain links TRBV7-3 with TRBJ2-7; 7 bases match TRBD2. Germline trimming cut 5 bases from V and 3 bases from J; bases unmatched to any gene: 4. Germline lookup yields CDR1 SGHTA and CDR2 FQGTGA. This CDR3 comprises 13 residues. The CDR3: CASSPGGFYEQYF. The CDR3 DNA reads TGTGCCAGCAGCCCCGGGGGGTTCTACGAGCAGTACTTC.

The chain links TRBV7-3 to TRBJ1-1, with 9 bases lining up with TRBD1. This CDR3 is built from 13 residues. The V segment lost 5 bases and the J segment 7 bases; nucleotides outside the gene matches: 5. Germline V CDR1 and CDR2: SGHTA, FQGTGA. The CDR3 here is CASSAGTGLEAFF. CDR3 sequence (DNA): TGTGCCAGCAGCGCGGGGACAGGGCTTGAAGCTTTCTTT.

The J gene is TRBJ2-3, the V gene TRBV5-4, with 14 bases fitting TRBD2. V shed 3 bases, J shed 4 bases, and the junction held 4 bases outside the gene matches. The germline V gene has CDR1 SGHNT and CDR2 YYREEE (reference sequence). The CDR3 is 16 amino acids. DNA for the CDR3: TGTGCCAGCAGCTCCGGACTAGCGGGGGGCCCAGATACGCAGTATTTT. Its translation: CASSSGLAGGPDTQYF.

This clone was observed a few times. The genes are TRBV4-2 and TRBJ2-1, with 13 bases lining up with TRBD2. V gave up 5 bases and J gave up 2 bases; unmatched junction bases: 3. CDR3 length equals 16 residues. Germline V CDR1 and CDR2: LGHNA, YNFKEQ. The CDR3 sequence is CASSETSGRAYNEQFF. The CDR3 DNA reads TGTGCCAGCAGCGAAACTAGCGGGAGGGCCTACAATGAGCAGTTCTTC.

The gene calls are TRBV10-3 and TRBJ2-7; 14 bases are shared with TRBD2. Germline assignment: CDR1 ENHRY and CDR2 SYGVKD. The trim removed 10 bases at V and 5 bases at J, leaving 7 bases unmatched. The CDR3 runs to 14 residues. DNA of the CDR3: TGTGCCACGCGGACTAGCGGGAGGATCCACGAGCAGTACTTC. It encodes CATRTSGRIHEQYF.

The J gene is TRBJ1-2, the V gene TRBV30, with a weak D call TRBD1 (5 bases). Looked up from germline, CDR1 is GTSNPN and CDR2 is SVGIG (reference sequence). The CDR3 is 13 amino acids. The V end was cut by 1 base, the J end by 8 bases, with 14 bases between. The CDR3 DNA follows: TGTGCCTGGAGTGCCGGGGGATCGGTCGGCTACACCTTC. Translating gives CAWSAGGSVGYTF.

The genes are TRBV12-3 or TRBV12-4 and TRBJ2-3; a weak D match, TRBD2 (6 bases). V lost 5 bases and J 5 bases, leaving 11 bases between the germline ends. The CDR3 is made up of 13 amino acids. The DNA for the CDR3 is TGTGCCAGCAGTACGGACTATGGAGATACGCAGTATTTT. This encodes CASSTDYGDTQYF.

The CDR3 DNA reads TGTGCCACGAATAGCGGGAGGACCACAGATACGCAGTATTTT. It is translated as CATNSGRTTDTQYF. J is TRBJ2-3 and V is TRBV2, with 10 bases identical to TRBD2. CDR1 and CDR2 from the germline V gene are SNHLY and FYNNEI. The CDR3 length is 14 residues. The junction had 6 bases not matched to a gene; V was cut back by 10 bases and J by 2 bases.

The chain uses TRBV27 and TRBJ1-1; no clear D gene. Trimming removed 5 bases at V and 6 bases at J, with 13 bases between. The CDR3 contains 13 residues. Germline assignment: CDR1 MNHEY and CDR2 SMNVEV (reference sequence). CDR3 amino acids: CASSLTPAAEAFF. In DNA form, the CDR3 reads TGTGCCAGCAGTCTCACCCCGGCGGCTGAAGCTTTCTTT.

Only one count was recorded for this clone. The chain is built from TRBV28 and TRBJ2-4, with 8 bases matching TRBD1. Trimming removed 6 bases from V and 7 bases from J; junction bases left unmatched: 5. Germline V gene sequence: CDR1 MDHEN, CDR2 SYDVKM. The CDR3 length is 13 residues. DNA of the CDR3: TGTGCCAGCAGCCGGACAGGGTTGAACATTCAGTACTTC. Translated: CASSRTGLNIQYF.